Included here is one T cell receptor (beta chain) sequence, with context. These data are taken from a study of shared clonotypes between healthy human individuals. V was trimmed by 0 bases and J by 6 bases, leaving 10 bases between them. CDR3 length equals 14 residues. CDR1 and CDR2 from the germline V gene are ENHRY and SYGVKD. Genomic DNA of each subset was evenly split across several immunoSEQ plates. Produced via immunoSEQ multiplex PCR; TCRdb's table is partial and in-frame only. The sample yields hundreds of thousands of clones, roughly 95% seen once. The chain links TRBV10-3 to TRBJ2-3; D unresolved. This clonotype was obtained from a young woman in good health. The sample taken for sequencing was naive CD4+ T cells sorted from blood. The sample's subset: CD45RA+ positively selected. CDR3 nucleotides: TGTGCCATCAGTGAGTCTGGGCCTTGGGATACGCAGTATTTT. Translated: CAISESGPWDTQYF.